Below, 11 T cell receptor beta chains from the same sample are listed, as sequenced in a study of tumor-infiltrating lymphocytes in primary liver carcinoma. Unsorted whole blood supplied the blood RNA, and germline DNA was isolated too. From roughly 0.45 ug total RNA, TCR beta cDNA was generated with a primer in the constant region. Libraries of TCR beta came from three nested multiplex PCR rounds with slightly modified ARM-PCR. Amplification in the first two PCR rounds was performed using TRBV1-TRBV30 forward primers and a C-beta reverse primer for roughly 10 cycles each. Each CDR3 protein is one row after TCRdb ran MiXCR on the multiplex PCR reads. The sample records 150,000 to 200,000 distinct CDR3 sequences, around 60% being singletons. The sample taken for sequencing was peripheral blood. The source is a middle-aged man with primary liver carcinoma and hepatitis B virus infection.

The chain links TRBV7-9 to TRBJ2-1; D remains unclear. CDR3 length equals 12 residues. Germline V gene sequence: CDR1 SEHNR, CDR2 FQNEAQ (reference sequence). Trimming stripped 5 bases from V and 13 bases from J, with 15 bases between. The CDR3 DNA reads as TGTGCCAGCAGCGTCGGCTCAGACCCTCAGTTCTTC. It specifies CASSVGSDPQFF.

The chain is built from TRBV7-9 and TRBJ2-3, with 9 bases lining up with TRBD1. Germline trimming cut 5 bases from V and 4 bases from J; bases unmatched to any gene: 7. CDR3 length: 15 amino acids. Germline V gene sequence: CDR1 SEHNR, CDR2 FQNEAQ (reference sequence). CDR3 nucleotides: TGTGCCAGCAGCGCACCGGGACAGGGATCAGATACGCAGTATTTT. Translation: CASSAPGQGSDTQYF.

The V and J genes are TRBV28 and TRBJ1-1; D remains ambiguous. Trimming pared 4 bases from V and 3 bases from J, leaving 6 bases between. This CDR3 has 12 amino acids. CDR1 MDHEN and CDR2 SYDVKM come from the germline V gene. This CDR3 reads CASSSSHTEAFF. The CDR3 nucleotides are TGTGCCAGCAGTTCCTCGCACACTGAAGCTTTCTTT.

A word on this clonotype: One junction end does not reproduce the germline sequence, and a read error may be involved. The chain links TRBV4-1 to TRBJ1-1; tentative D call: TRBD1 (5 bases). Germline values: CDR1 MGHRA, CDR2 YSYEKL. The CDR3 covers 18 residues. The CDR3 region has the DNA TGCGCCAGCAGCCAAGATCCGGAACGTGGGGACCTGAACACTGAAGTTTTCTTT. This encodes CASSQDPERGDLNTEVFF.

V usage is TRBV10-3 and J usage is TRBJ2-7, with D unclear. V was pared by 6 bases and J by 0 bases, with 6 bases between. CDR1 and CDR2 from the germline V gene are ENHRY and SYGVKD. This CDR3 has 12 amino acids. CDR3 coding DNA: TGTGCCATCAGCGCATCCTCCTACGAGCAGTACTTC. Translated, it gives CAISASSYEQYF.

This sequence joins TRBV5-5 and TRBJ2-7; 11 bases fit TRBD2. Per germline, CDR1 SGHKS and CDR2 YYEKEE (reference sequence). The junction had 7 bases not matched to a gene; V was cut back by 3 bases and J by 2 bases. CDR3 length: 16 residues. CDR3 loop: CASSWSGTSGAYEQYF. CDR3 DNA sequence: TGTGCCAGCAGCTGGTCCGGGACTAGCGGAGCCTACGAGCAGTACTTC.

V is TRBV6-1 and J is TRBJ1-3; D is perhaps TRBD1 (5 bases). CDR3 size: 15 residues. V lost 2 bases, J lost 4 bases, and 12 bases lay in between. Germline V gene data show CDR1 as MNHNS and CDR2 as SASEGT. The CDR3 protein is CASSEYWGSGNTIYF. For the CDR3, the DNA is TGTGCCAGCAGTGAATACTGGGGCTCCGGAAACACCATATATTTT.

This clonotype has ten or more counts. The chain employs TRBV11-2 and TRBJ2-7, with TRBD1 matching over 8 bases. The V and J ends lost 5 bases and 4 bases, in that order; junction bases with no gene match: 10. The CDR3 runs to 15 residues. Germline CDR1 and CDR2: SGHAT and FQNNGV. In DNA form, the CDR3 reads TGTGCCAGCAGCCCTCCGGGACAGGATTCTTACGAGCAGTACTTC. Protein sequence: CASSPPGQDSYEQYF.

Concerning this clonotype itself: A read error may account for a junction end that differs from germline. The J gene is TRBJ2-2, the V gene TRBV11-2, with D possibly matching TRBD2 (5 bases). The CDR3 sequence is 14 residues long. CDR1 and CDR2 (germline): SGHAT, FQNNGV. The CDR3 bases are TGTGCCAGCAGCTTCAGCTCGGGAACCGTGGAGCTGTTTTTT. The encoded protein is CASSFSSGTVELFF. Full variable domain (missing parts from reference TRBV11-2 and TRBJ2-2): EAGVAQSPRYKIIEKRQSVAFWCNPISGHATLYWYQQILGQGPKLLIQFQNNGVVDDSQLPKDRFSAERLKGVDSTLKIQPAKLEDSAVYLCASSFSSGTVELFFGEGSRLTVL.

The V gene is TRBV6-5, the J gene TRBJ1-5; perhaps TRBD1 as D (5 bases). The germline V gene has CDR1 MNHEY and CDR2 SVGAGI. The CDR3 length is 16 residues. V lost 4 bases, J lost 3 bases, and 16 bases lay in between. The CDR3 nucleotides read TGTGCCAGCAGTTCGTCCTATGGGGGTAACAATCAGCCCCAGCATTTT. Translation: CASSSSYGGNNQPQHF.

CDR3 coding DNA: TGTGCCAGCAGCTCTGGGGGAAGCTCTGTTGGAGCCCACACAGATACGCAGTATTTT. Translating it yields CASSSGGSSVGAHTDTQYF. The rearrangement links TRBV11-1 to TRBJ2-3; D may be TRBD1 or TRBD2 (5 bases each). The CDR3 totals 19 residues. CDR1 and CDR2 (germline): SGHAT, FQDESV (reference sequence). Trimming removed 4 bases from V and 2 bases from J, with 25 bases in between.